A selection of T cell receptor beta chains follows, all from one sample in a study of beta chain features in type 1 diabetes. Data came from immunoSEQ multiplex PCR; TCRdb stores just in-frame clones and leaves some out. The data contain almost 350,000 clones, around 20% of them seen just once; the ten biggest clones take up approximately 0.043%. Sequenced input: naive CD4+ T cells from blood. These receptors were obtained from a woman between 18 and 30 years old in good health. The CDR3 runs from the conserved cysteine through the conserved F or W. D genes are given only for firm matches. Size is stated for part of the rows, as once, few or many counts, or as a class when the clone is expanded.

V gene: TRBV5-6
D gene: NA
clone size: NA
J gene: TRBJ2-7
CDR3 DNA: TGTGCCAGCAGCAGGGGCAGGGCGTACGAGCAGTACTTC
CDR3 protein: CASSRGRAYEQYF

V gene: TRBV18
D gene: NA
clone size: NA
J gene: TRBJ2-7
CDR3 DNA: TGTGCCAGCTCACCCCTCGTGCAGGGCGGTTCCTACGAGCAGTACTTC
CDR3 protein: CASSPLVQGGSYEQYF

V gene: TRBV25-1
D gene: TRBD1
clone size: NA
J gene: TRBJ1-1
CDR3 DNA: TGTGCCAGCAGTGTGACAGGGAGGACTGAAGCTTTCTTT
CDR3 protein: CASSVTGRTEAFF

V gene: TRBV6-1
D gene: NA
clone size: NA
J gene: TRBJ2-7
CDR3 DNA: TGTGCCAGCAGGCAAAGGGAGTTTGGCCAGTACTTC
CDR3 protein: CASRQREFGQYF

V gene: TRBV4-1
D gene: NA
clone size: few
J gene: TRBJ1-4
CDR3 DNA: TGCGCCAGCAGCCAAGGAGGGAGTAATGAAAAACTGTTTTTT
CDR3 protein: CASSQGGSNEKLFF

V gene: TRBV9
D gene: TRBD1
clone size: NA
J gene: TRBJ1-1
CDR3 DNA: TGTGCCAGCAGCCTCGGGACAGTAAACACTGAAGCTTTCTTT
CDR3 protein: CASSLGTVNTEAFF

V gene: TRBV18
D gene: NA
clone size: few
J gene: TRBJ2-3
CDR3 DNA: TGTGCCAGCTCACCACCCACAGGGACGGATACGCAGTATTTT
CDR3 protein: CASSPPTGTDTQYF

V gene: TRBV7-9
D gene: NA
clone size: few
J gene: TRBJ2-1
CDR3 DNA: TGTGCCAGCAGCTCCGGGGACTCGGGATCTGAGCAGTTCTTC
CDR3 protein: CASSSGDSGSEQFF

V gene: TRBV4-1
D gene: NA
clone size: NA
J gene: TRBJ2-5
CDR3 DNA: TGCGCCAGCAGCTTACCCCCCGCGGAGACCCAGTACTTC
CDR3 protein: CASSLPPAETQYF

V gene: TRBV18
D gene: TRBD1
clone size: few
J gene: TRBJ2-1
CDR3 DNA: TGTGCCAGCTCACCAGAAGACAGGGGGAATGAGCAGTTCTTC
CDR3 protein: CASSPEDRGNEQFF

V gene: TRBV5-1
D gene: TRBD2
clone size: few
J gene: TRBJ2-5
CDR3 DNA: TGCGCCAGCAGTCCGTGGACTAGCGGTCAAGAGACCCAGTACTTC
CDR3 protein: CASSPWTSGQETQYF

V gene: TRBV9
D gene: TRBD1
clone size: few
J gene: TRBJ1-2
CDR3 DNA: TGTGCCAGCAGCGTAGCCAGGGGGCCTAGGACCTTC
CDR3 protein: CASSVARGPRTF

V gene: TRBV7-9
D gene: TRBD1
clone size: NA
J gene: TRBJ2-1
CDR3 DNA: TGTGCCAGCAGCTTAGTTACAGGGGGCGGCGATGAGCAGTTCTTC
CDR3 protein: CASSLVTGGGDEQFF

V gene: TRBV5-5
D gene: NA
clone size: NA
J gene: TRBJ2-5
CDR3 DNA: TGTGCCAGCAGCCACCGGGGTGATCAAGAGACCCAGTACTTC
CDR3 protein: CASSHRGDQETQYF

V gene: TRBV7-9
D gene: NA
clone size: NA
J gene: TRBJ2-7
CDR3 DNA: TGTGCCAGCAGCTTTTCAGGGGCCACCTACGAGCAGTACTTC
CDR3 protein: CASSFSGATYEQYF

V gene: TRBV30
D gene: TRBD1
clone size: few
J gene: TRBJ2-5
CDR3 DNA: TGTGCCTGGAGCCGGGGACAGGAAGAGACCCAGTACTTC
CDR3 protein: CAWSRGQEETQYF

V gene: TRBV7-2
D gene: NA
clone size: few
J gene: TRBJ1-2
CDR3 DNA: TGTGCCAGCAGCCTCGGACCGAGGGACTATGGCTACACCTTC
CDR3 protein: CASSLGPRDYGYTF

V gene: TRBV7-2
D gene: NA
clone size: few
J gene: TRBJ2-5
CDR3 DNA: TGTGCCAGCAGCTTACATACAGGGCGATGGGAGACCCAGTACTTC
CDR3 protein: CASSLHTGRWETQYF

V gene: TRBV7-9
D gene: NA
clone size: few
J gene: TRBJ2-1
CDR3 DNA: TGTGCCATCACCGGGACCTCCGGGGGCAATGAGCAGTTCTTC
CDR3 protein: CAITGTSGGNEQFF

V gene: TRBV5-1
D gene: TRBD2
clone size: NA
J gene: TRBJ2-7
CDR3 DNA: TGCGCCAGCAGCTTGGTACTAGCGGGAGGGGCCTTCTACGAGCAGTACTTC
CDR3 protein: CASSLVLAGGAFYEQYF

V gene: TRBV7-7
D gene: NA
clone size: NA
J gene: TRBJ1-5
CDR3 DNA: TGTGCTACCGGGGATGGCAATCAGCCCCAGCATTTT
CDR3 protein: CATGDGNQPQHF

V gene: TRBV5-6
D gene: TRBD1
clone size: NA
J gene: TRBJ2-3
CDR3 DNA: TGTGCCAGCAGCTACAACAGGGGCACGAGCACAGATACGCAGTATTTT
CDR3 protein: CASSYNRGTSTDTQYF

V gene: TRBV6-5
D gene: NA
clone size: NA
J gene: TRBJ1-6
CDR3 DNA: TGTGCCAGCAGTTCAAAACAGGGCTTCGGAAATTCACCCCTCCACTTT
CDR3 protein: CASSSKQGFGNSPLHF

V gene: TRBV7-2
D gene: NA
clone size: NA
J gene: TRBJ2-7
CDR3 DNA: TGTGCCAGCAGCTTAGCGCGGGGACTGAGCTCCTACGAGCAGTACTTC
CDR3 protein: CASSLARGLSSYEQYF

V gene: TRBV19
D gene: NA
clone size: few
J gene: TRBJ1-5
CDR3 DNA: TGTGCCAGTAGTCCCGGCATGCGGCAGCCCCAGCATTTT
CDR3 protein: CASSPGMRQPQHF

V gene: TRBV4-2
D gene: NA
clone size: few
J gene: TRBJ2-1
CDR3 DNA: TGTGCCAGCAGCACTCACAGTCAGGGGACGGATGAGCAGTTCTTC
CDR3 protein: CASSTHSQGTDEQFF

V gene: TRBV25-1
D gene: NA
clone size: NA
J gene: TRBJ1-4
CDR3 DNA: TGTGCCAGCAGTGACCGGGGGTCTAATGAAAAACTGTTTTTT
CDR3 protein: CASSDRGSNEKLFF

V gene: TRBV5-1
D gene: TRBD1
clone size: NA
J gene: TRBJ2-5
CDR3 DNA: TGCGCCAGCAGCTTGGACGGACAGGGCGCCCAGAAGACCCAGTACTTC
CDR3 protein: CASSLDGQGAQKTQYF

V gene: TRBV2
D gene: NA
clone size: NA
J gene: TRBJ2-1
CDR3 DNA: TGTGCCAGCAGTGAGGGGAGCTACAATGAGCAGTTCTTC
CDR3 protein: CASSEGSYNEQFF

V gene: TRBV5-4
D gene: TRBD1
clone size: NA
J gene: TRBJ2-7
CDR3 DNA: TGTGCCAGCAGTGCCCGGGACAGGTCCTACGAGCAGTACTTC
CDR3 protein: CASSARDRSYEQYF

V gene: TRBV4-3
D gene: TRBD1
clone size: NA
J gene: TRBJ2-7
CDR3 DNA: TGCGCCAGCAGCCAAGAAAGGGGGCCCTACGAGCAGTACTTC
CDR3 protein: CASSQERGPYEQYF

V gene: TRBV7-9
D gene: NA
clone size: few
J gene: TRBJ2-7
CDR3 DNA: TGTGCCAGCAGCGGGCCCTACGAGCAGTACTTC
CDR3 protein: CASSGPYEQYF

V gene: TRBV2
D gene: NA
clone size: once
J gene: TRBJ2-7
CDR3 DNA: TGTGCCAGCAGTGAGGTGACAGATTACGAGCAGTACTTC
CDR3 protein: CASSEVTDYEQYF

V gene: TRBV9
D gene: TRBD2
clone size: NA
J gene: TRBJ2-1
CDR3 DNA: TGTGCCAGCAGCACGACCGGGACTAGCGGGGACCCGGAGTTCTTC
CDR3 protein: CASSTTGTSGDPEFF

V gene: TRBV30
D gene: NA
clone size: NA
J gene: TRBJ2-6
CDR3 DNA: TGTGCCTGGAGTGTACTTACCTCTGGGGCCAACGTCCTGACTTTC
CDR3 protein: CAWSVLTSGANVLTF

V gene: TRBV5-1
D gene: NA
clone size: NA
J gene: TRBJ2-2
CDR3 DNA: TGCGCCAGCAGTCGCGGAGCAACCGGGGAGCTGTTTTTT
CDR3 protein: CASSRGATGELFF